Below, one TCR beta chain is given with its context. Antigen specificity is unknown. The sample originates from a study of OX40 agonist ivuxolimab in advanced cancers. Notes on the study in general: No determination was made of the antigen specificity of the expanded peripheral T cells. A proportion of nonresponders additionally exhibited low normalized T-cell clonal expansion.

Patients with autoimmune history or systemic immunosuppression were excluded. Measured with immunoSEQ multiplex PCR; TCRdb has only the in-frame clones, and not every one. Of roughly 97,000 clones listed, roughly 89% are singletons. The J segment lost 6 bases and the V segment lost 7 bases, leaving 6 bases of the junction unmatched. Germline CDR1 reads SQVTM; CDR2 reads ANQGSEA. The CDR3 is 12 residues long. The chain couples TRBV29-1 to TRBJ2-7, with 10 nucleotides matching TRBD1. This material consisted of CD4+ or CD8+ T cells sorted from blood, taken in a trial of the OX40 agonist ivuxolimab. This clonotype originated in an adult with an advanced solid tumor such as melanoma, head and neck, liver or kidney cancer. The CDR3 DNA reads as TGCAGCGGTGAGACAGGGGGCGGCGAGCAGTACTTC. Its translation is CSGETGGGEQYF.